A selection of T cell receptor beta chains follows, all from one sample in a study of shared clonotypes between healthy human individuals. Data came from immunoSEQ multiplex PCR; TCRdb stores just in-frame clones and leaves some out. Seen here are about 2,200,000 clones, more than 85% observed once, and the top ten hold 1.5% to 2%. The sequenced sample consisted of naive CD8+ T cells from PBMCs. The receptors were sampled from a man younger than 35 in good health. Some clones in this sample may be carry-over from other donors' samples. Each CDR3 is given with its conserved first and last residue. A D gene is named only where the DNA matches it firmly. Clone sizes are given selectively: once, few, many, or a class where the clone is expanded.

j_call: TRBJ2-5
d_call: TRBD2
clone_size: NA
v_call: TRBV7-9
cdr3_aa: CASSQRGDLQETQYF
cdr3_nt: TGTGCCAGCAGCCAACGGGGGGACCTCCAAGAGACCCAGTACTTC

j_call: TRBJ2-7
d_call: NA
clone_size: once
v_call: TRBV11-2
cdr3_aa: CASSLAGAYEQYF
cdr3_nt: TGTGCCAGCAGCTTAGCGGGAGCCTACGAGCAGTACTTC

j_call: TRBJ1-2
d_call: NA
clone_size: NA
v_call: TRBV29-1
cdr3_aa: CSVLGGGPDDYGYTF
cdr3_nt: TGCAGTGTTTTGGGAGGGGGGCCAGATGACTATGGCTACACCTTC

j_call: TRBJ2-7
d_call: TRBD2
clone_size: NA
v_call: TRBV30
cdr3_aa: CAWSLRAGSYEQYF
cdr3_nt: TGTGCCTGGAGTTTAAGAGCGGGAAGCTACGAGCAGTACTTC

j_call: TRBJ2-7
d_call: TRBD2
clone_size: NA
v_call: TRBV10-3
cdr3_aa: CAISETRVEWREAYYEQYF
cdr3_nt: TGTGCCATCAGTGAGACACGAGTGGAGTGGCGGGAGGCCTATTACGAGCAGTACTTC

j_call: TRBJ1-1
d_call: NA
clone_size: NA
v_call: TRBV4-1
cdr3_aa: CASSYLAINTEAFF
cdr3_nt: TGCGCCAGCAGCTATCTCGCGATAAACACTGAAGCTTTCTTT

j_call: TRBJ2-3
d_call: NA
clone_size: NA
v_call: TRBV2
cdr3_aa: CASSSRWQGGSTDTQYF
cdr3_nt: TGTGCCAGCAGTTCCCGTTGGCAGGGGGGTAGCACAGATACGCAGTATTTT

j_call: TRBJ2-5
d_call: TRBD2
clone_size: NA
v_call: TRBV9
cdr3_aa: CASSGSGSGETQYF
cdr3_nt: TGTGCCAGCAGCGGTAGCGGGAGCGGAGAGACCCAGTACTTC

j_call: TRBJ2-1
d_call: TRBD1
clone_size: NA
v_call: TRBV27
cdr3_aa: CASSLGGGFSYNEQFF
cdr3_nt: TGTGCCAGCAGCCTAGGGGGCGGGTTCTCATACAATGAGCAGTTCTTC

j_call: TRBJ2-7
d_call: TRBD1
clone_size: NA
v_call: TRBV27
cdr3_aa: CASSLGTGGSAKYF
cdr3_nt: TGTGCCAGCAGTTTAGGGACAGGGGGCTCAGCGAAGTACTTC

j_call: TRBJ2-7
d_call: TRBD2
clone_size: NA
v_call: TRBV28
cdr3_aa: CASRLLAGGTYEQYF
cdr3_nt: TGTGCCAGCAGATTGCTAGCGGGAGGCACCTACGAGCAGTACTTC

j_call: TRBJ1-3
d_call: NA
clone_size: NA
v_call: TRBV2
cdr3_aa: CASSESFWQSGNTIYF
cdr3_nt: TGTGCCAGCAGTGAAAGCTTTTGGCAATCTGGAAACACCATATATTTT

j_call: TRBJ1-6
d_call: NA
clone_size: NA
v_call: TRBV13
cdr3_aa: CASRFENSPLHF
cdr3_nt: TGTGCCAGCAGATTCGAAAACTCACCCCTCCACTTT

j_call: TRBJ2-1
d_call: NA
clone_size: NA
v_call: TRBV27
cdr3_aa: CASREGLAPANEQFF
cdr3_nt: TGTGCCAGCAGAGAAGGGCTGGCCCCCGCTAATGAGCAGTTCTTC

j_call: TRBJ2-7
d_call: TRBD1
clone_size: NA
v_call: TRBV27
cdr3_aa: CASKSPGQGADEQYF
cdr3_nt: TGTGCCAGCAAATCCCCGGGACAGGGGGCGGATGAGCAGTACTTC

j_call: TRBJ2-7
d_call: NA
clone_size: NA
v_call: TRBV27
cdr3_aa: CASSLSGTLGLSYEQYF
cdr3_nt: TGTGCCAGCAGTTTAAGTGGGACACTCGGTCTCTCCTACGAGCAGTACTTC

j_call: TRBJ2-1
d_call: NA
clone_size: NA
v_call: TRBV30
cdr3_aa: CAWEPGGPNEQFF
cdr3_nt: TGTGCCTGGGAGCCCGGAGGACCCAATGAGCAGTTCTTC

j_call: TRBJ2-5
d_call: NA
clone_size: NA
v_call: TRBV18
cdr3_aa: CASSLVGAETQYF
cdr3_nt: TGTGCCAGCTCACTGGTGGGAGCGGAGACCCAGTACTTC

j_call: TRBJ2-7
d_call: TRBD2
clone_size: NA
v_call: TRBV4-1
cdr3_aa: CASSQVTGGPAYEQYF
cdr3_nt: TGCGCCAGCAGCCAAGTTACGGGAGGGCCCGCCTACGAGCAGTACTTC

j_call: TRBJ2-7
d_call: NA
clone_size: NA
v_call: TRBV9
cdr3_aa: CASSVVGGGIYEQYF
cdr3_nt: TGTGCCAGCAGCGTAGTTGGAGGGGGAATCTACGAGCAGTACTTC

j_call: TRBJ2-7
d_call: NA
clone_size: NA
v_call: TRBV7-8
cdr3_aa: CASSLVWQGVWDEQYF
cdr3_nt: TGTGCCAGCAGCTTAGTATGGCAGGGCGTGTGGGACGAGCAGTACTTC

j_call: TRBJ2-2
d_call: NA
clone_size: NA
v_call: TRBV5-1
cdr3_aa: CASSLRPDYTNTGELFF
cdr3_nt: TGCGCCAGCAGCCTGAGACCGGACTATACGAACACCGGGGAGCTGTTTTTT

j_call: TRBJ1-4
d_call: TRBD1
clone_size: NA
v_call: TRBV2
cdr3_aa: CASRDRGSANEKLFF
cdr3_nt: TGTGCCAGCAGGGACAGGGGGAGCGCTAATGAAAAACTGTTTTTT

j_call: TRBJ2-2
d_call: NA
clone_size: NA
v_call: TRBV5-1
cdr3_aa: CASSSIYRNTGELFF
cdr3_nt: TGCGCCAGCAGCTCAATCTACAGGAACACCGGGGAGCTGTTTTTT